The 32 T cell receptor beta chains presented below share a single source sample, sequenced in a study of blood T cell repertoires in COVID-19. Sequenced by immunoSEQ multiplex PCR; TCRdb stores in-frame clones only, minus some. The table records approximately 210,000 clones, roughly four fifths of them present only once. Sequences were obtained from PBMCs or T cells enriched from blood (not recorded which). Receptor source: a man in his forties who had recovered from COVID-19.

The rearrangement uses TRBV1 and TRBJ1-1; TRBD1, as called in the table, went unchecked against the DNA. TRBV1 is given as a pseudogene. There are 14 residues in the CDR3. The CDR3 sequence: CTSSQDRHIAGAFF. CDR3 DNA: TGCACCAGCAGCCAAGATCGACACATCGCTGGTGCTTTCTTT.

The genes are TRBV7-9 and TRBJ2-1; 7 bases fit TRBD2. CDR3 length: 14 residues. From germline, CDR1 is SEHNR and CDR2 FQNEAQ (reference sequence). V was pared by 4 bases and J by 4 bases, with 4 bases of the junction left unmatched. CDR3 residues: CASSSGTTYNEQFF. CDR3 bases: TGTGCCAGCAGCTCCGGGACTACTTACAATGAGCAGTTCTTC.

This clone was observed a few times. The chain joins TRBV13 to TRBJ1-5, with 8 bases fitting TRBD1. The CDR3 runs 18 residues. V lost 0 bases to trimming and J lost 1 base; unmatched junction nucleotides: 8. Germline CDR1 reads PRHDT; CDR2 reads FYEKMQ (reference sequence). The CDR3 DNA is TGTGCCAGCAGCTTAGGACAGGGGGGACTTTTAAGCAATCAGCCCCAGCATTTT. It encodes CASSLGQGGLLSNQPQHF.

The chain employs TRBV7-2 and TRBJ2-1, with a tentative D call TRBD2 (6 bases). The CDR3 consists of 16 residues. Germline CDR1 is SGHTA and CDR2 is FQGNSA. V was cut by 3 bases and J by 0 bases, with 12 bases left in between. For the CDR3, the DNA is TGTGCCAGCAGCTTCCCGGGACTCATCTCCTACAATGAGCAGTTCTTC. Translation gives CASSFPGLISYNEQFF.

The chain uses TRBV7-9 and TRBJ2-3, with 8 bases that match TRBD1. Germline CDR1 SEHNR, CDR2 FQNEAQ (reference sequence). Germline trimming cut 1 base from V and 6 bases from J; bases unmatched to any gene: 6. The CDR3 runs 15 residues. The CDR3 spells CASSLGQGARDTQYF. In nucleotides, the CDR3 is TGTGCCAGCAGCTTAGGCCAGGGGGCTAGGGATACGCAGTATTTT.

This clone was found once. The chain recombines TRBV10-2 with TRBJ1-1; a weak D match, TRBD1 (5 bases). The V end lost 4 bases, the J end lost 3 bases, and 18 bases lay between the germline ends. CDR1 and CDR2 from the germline V gene are WSHSY and SAAADI. The CDR3 loop spans 16 amino acids. The CDR3 loop reads CASSVDKARAHTEAFF. The CDR3 coding sequence is TGCGCCAGCAGTGTTGATAAGGCCAGGGCACACACTGAAGCTTTCTTT.

In the case of this clone: The same CDR3 is also encoded by other DNA sequences in this sample. This chain joins TRBV12-3 or TRBV12-4 and TRBJ1-5; D ambiguous. The CDR3 covers 13 residues. V lost 1 base to trimming and J lost 6 bases, with 7 bases between them. CDR3 coding DNA: TGTGCCAGCAGTTTAGAGGGAGGTCAGCCCCAGCATTTT. This gives the protein CASSLEGGQPQHF.

V is TRBV7-2 and J is TRBJ2-5, with TRBD2 matching 7 bases. V gave up 5 bases and J gave up 5 bases; unmatched junction bases: 8. Germline assignment: CDR1 SGHTA and CDR2 FQGNSA. The CDR3 totals 14 residues. The CDR3 spells CASSPSLAIETQYF. CDR3 bases: TGTGCCAGCAGCCCCTCACTAGCGATCGAGACCCAGTACTTC. The variable domain in full, with the rest retrieved from reference TRBV7-2 and TRBJ2-5, is GAGVSQSPSNKVTEKGKDVELRCDPISGHTALYWYRQSLGQGLEFLIYFQGNSAPDKSGLPSDRFSAERTGGSVSTLTIQRTQQEDSAVYLCASSPSLAIETQYFGPGTRLLVL.

This chain connects TRBV18 to TRBJ2-5; D is possibly TRBD1 (5 bases). The CDR3 sequence is 14 residues long. The V gene lost 3 bases and the J gene lost 4 bases, with 12 bases spanning the gap. CDR1 and CDR2 from the germline V gene are KGHSH and LQKENI. CDR3 loop: CASSPQGRGETQYF. Here the CDR3 DNA reads TGTGCCAGCTCACCCCAGGGTCGAGGAGAGACCCAGTACTTC.

The CDR3 region has the DNA TGTGCCAGCAGCTTCCGCAGGGGAGAGTACACTGAAGCTTTCTTT. Translating gives CASSFRRGEYTEAFF. The chain is built from TRBV7-2 and TRBJ1-1; TRBD1 might be the D (6 bases). Germline-derived CDR1 and CDR2 are SGHTA and FQGNSA. This CDR3 contains 15 residues. V lost 3 bases, J lost 3 bases, and 14 bases lay in between.

In its sample, this clone was seen a few times. The rearrangement joins TRBV9 to TRBJ1-6, with D possibly being TRBD1 (5 bases). V was clipped by 0 bases and J by 0 bases, with 10 bases between them. CDR3 length: 17 amino acids. CDR1 is SGDLS, CDR2 YYNGEE, per germline. CDR3 nucleotides: TGTGCCAGCAGCGTAGAAAGACAGAGCTCCTATAATTCACCCCTCCACTTT. The encoded protein is CASSVERQSSYNSPLHF.

This clone is a singleton in its sample. The V call is TRBV28, the J call TRBJ1-6, with 7 bases aligning to TRBD1. This CDR3 spans 14 amino acids. Per the germline V gene, CDR1 is MDHEN and CDR2 is SYDVKM. Unmatched junction bases numbered 6, after V lost 6 bases and J lost 7 bases. CDR3 loop: CASSRTGGNSPLHF. The CDR3 DNA sequence: TGTGCCAGCAGCCGGACAGGTGGCAATTCACCCCTCCACTTT. Filled out from reference TRBV28 and TRBJ1-6, the complete variable domain reads DVKVTQSSRYLVKRTGEKVFLECVQDMDHENMFWYRQDPGLGLRLIYFSYDVKMKEKGDIPEGYSVSREKKERFSLILESASTNQTSMYLCASSRTGGNSPLHFGNGTRLTVT.

The chain recombines TRBV6-2 or TRBV6-3 with TRBJ1-5; perhaps TRBD1 as D (5 bases). The germline V gene has CDR1 MNHEY and CDR2 SVGEGT. V lost 2 bases, J lost 5 bases, and 10 bases lay in between. The CDR3 has 14 residues. The CDR3 DNA sequence: TGTGCCAGCAGTTACAGGGACTTCGATCAGCCCCAGCATTTT. Its protein product is CASSYRDFDQPQHF.

V and J are TRBV4-1 and TRBJ2-7; D is ambiguous. Germline CDR1 and CDR2: MGHRA and YSYEKL. CDR3 length: 16 residues. Trimming removed 4 bases from V and 0 bases from J, with 16 bases in between. CDR3: CASSPHTETSSYEQYF. DNA for the CDR3: TGCGCCAGCAGCCCCCATACAGAAACTTCCTCCTACGAGCAGTACTTC.

This clone came up a few times. This sequence joins TRBV29-1 and TRBJ2-2, with TRBD2 matching over 11 bases. CDR3 length: 15 residues. Germline assignment: CDR1 SQVTM and CDR2 ANQGSEA. The V gene end was trimmed by 5 bases and the J gene end by 4 bases; junction bases not matched to a gene: 6. The CDR3 sequence is CSVRTSGGSTGELFF. As DNA, the CDR3 is TGCAGCGTTCGTACTAGCGGGGGCAGCACCGGGGAGCTGTTTTTT.

This rearrangement joins TRBV7-9 to TRBJ1-1; D gene uncertain. Germline V CDR1 and CDR2: SEHNR, FQNEAQ (reference sequence). The CDR3 spans 16 residues. V shed 1 base and J shed 7 bases, with 19 bases lying between them. CDR3 coding DNA: TGTGCCAGCAGCTTAGGTGCGCCCATAGGTGAGGATGAAGCTTTCTTT. Encoded protein: CASSLGAPIGEDEAFF.

This clone came up once. The rearrangement links TRBV3-1 (or the pseudogene TRBV3-2) to TRBJ1-5, with a tentative D call TRBD1 (5 bases). Germline CDR1 and CDR2: LGHDT and YNNKEL (reference sequence). V lost 5 bases and J lost 7, with 15 bases in between. The length of the CDR3 is 14 residues. CDR3: CASSGHGGDQPQHF. The CDR3 DNA reads TGTGCCAGCAGCGGCCACGGGGGAGACCAGCCCCAGCATTTT.

Details on this clone: Other DNA sequences in the sample encode the same CDR3. CDR3: CASSLLRETQYF. The CDR3 DNA is TGTGCCAGCAGCTTACTGCGGGAGACCCAGTACTTC. This chain connects TRBV7-2 to TRBJ2-5; D gene uncertain. The germline V gene encodes CDR1 SGHTA and CDR2 FQGNSA. V lost 2 bases to trimming and J lost 5 bases, with 6 bases between them. This CDR3 has 12 amino acids.

The chain uses TRBV7-9 and TRBJ2-5; 12 bases are shared with TRBD1. The V gene's germline CDR1 is SEHNR and CDR2 FQNEAQ (reference sequence). With 3 bases clipped from V and 5 bases from J, the junction kept 4 bases outside the gene matches. The length of the CDR3 is 15 residues. This chain's CDR3 is CASSFGTGGPETQYF. Written as DNA, the CDR3 is TGTGCCAGCAGCTTCGGGACAGGGGGCCCCGAGACCCAGTACTTC.

This chain joins TRBV14 and TRBJ1-1, with 7 bases identical to TRBD1. The CDR3 length is 15 residues. In germline, CDR1 is SGHDN, CDR2 FVKESK. After removal of 3 bases from V and 0 bases from J, the junction contained 4 bases not matched to a gene. CDR3 nucleotides: TGTGCCAGCAGCCACTTAGACAGGGTGAACACTGAAGCTTTCTTT. This translates into CASSHLDRVNTEAFF.

The rearrangement joins TRBV18 to TRBJ1-3; D is possibly TRBD1 (5 bases). CDR1 is KGHSH and CDR2 is LQKENI in the germline V gene. The length of the CDR3 is 15 residues. V was shortened by 0 bases and J by 2 bases, with 8 bases between the two germline ends. In nucleotides, the CDR3 is TGTGCCAGCTCACCACCGAGCAGGGCTGGAAACACCATATATTTT. Amino acids: CASSPPSRAGNTIYF.

This rearrangement joins TRBV7-9 to TRBJ2-1; TRBD1 is a possible D gene (6 bases). The V end was cut by 5 bases, the J end by 3 bases, with 14 bases between. The CDR3 is 15 residues long. Germline loops: CDR1 SEHNR, CDR2 FQNEAQ (reference sequence). The CDR3 region has the DNA TGTGCCAGCAGCCCGCCGGGACACCTCTACAATGAGCAGTTCTTC. It yields the protein CASSPPGHLYNEQFF. Variable domain in full (rest from reference TRBV7-9 and TRBJ2-1): DTGVSQNPRHKITKRGQNVTFRCDPISEHNRLYWYRQTLGQGPEFLTYFQNEAQLEKSRLLSDRFSAERPKGSFSTLEIQRTEQGDSAMYLCASSPPGHLYNEQFFGPGTRLTVL.

The J gene is TRBJ1-6, the V gene TRBV19, with 8 bases identical to TRBD1. Germline V gene sequence: CDR1 LNHDA, CDR2 SQIVND (reference sequence). V trimming: 0 bases; J trimming: 7 bases; junction bases outside the gene matches: 5. The CDR3 contains 16 residues. The CDR3 loop is CASSIDGTGLNSPLHF. CDR3 bases: TGTGCCAGTAGTATAGATGGGACAGGACTGAATTCACCCCTCCACTTT.

The chain joins TRBV7-9 to TRBJ2-1, with no clear D. Germline CDR1 reads SEHNR; CDR2 reads FQNEAQ (reference sequence). This CDR3 contains 12 residues. The V end was cut by 4 bases, the J end by 8 bases, with 9 bases between. CDR3 region: CASSYIFDEQFF. CDR3 sequence (DNA): TGTGCCAGCAGCTACATTTTCGATGAGCAGTTCTTC.

The genes are TRBV29-1 and TRBJ1-2; D ambiguous. CDR3 length: 12 amino acids. The germline V and J ends were trimmed by 7 bases and 7 bases, with 16 bases remaining between them. Germline lookup yields CDR1 SQVTM and CDR2 ANQGSEA. The CDR3 protein is CSALYNRGGYTF. The CDR3, as DNA: TGCAGCGCTCTTTACAATCGAGGTGGCTACACCTTC.

This chain links TRBV6-1 with TRBJ1-1, with D possibly matching TRBD1 (5 bases). This CDR3 has 22 residues. The germline V and J ends were trimmed by 1 base and 4 bases, with 34 bases remaining between them. Germline lookup yields CDR1 MNHNS and CDR2 SASEGT. The CDR3 bases are TGTGCCAGCAGTGAAGGGGGGGGATCTTTTCAGGAAGGGAGCTGGCGTAGCACTGAAGCTTTCTTT. This encodes CASSEGGGSFQEGSWRSTEAFF.

The chain couples TRBV7-3 to TRBJ1-1, with 9 bases aligning to TRBD1. This CDR3 contains 16 residues. The germline V gene has CDR1 SGHTA and CDR2 FQGTGA. The V segment lost 2 bases and the J segment 1 base; nucleotides outside the gene matches: 5. The CDR3 reads CASSLLGQGTNTEAFF. CDR3 sequence (DNA): TGTGCCAGCAGCTTACTAGGACAGGGGACGAACACTGAAGCTTTCTTT.

This clone was picked up one time. The chain couples TRBV5-5 to TRBJ2-1, with D tentatively TRBD2 (7 bases). Germline V CDR1 and CDR2: SGHKS, YYEKEE (reference sequence). The CDR3 is 15 amino acids. Deletions cut 4 bases from V and 2 bases from J, with 13 bases between. CDR3 in amino acids: CASSQGGTTYNEQFF. CDR3 sequence (DNA): TGTGCCAGCAGCCAGGGAGGGACAACCTACAATGAGCAGTTCTTC.

The chain employs TRBV9 and TRBJ1-2, with a tentative D call TRBD1 (5 bases). Germline V gives CDR1 SGDLS, CDR2 YYNGEE. CDR3 length equals 14 residues. Trimming left V 2 bases short and J 4 bases short, with 12 bases between. CDR3 loop: CASSVNLGGYGYTF. CDR3 sequence (DNA): TGTGCCAGCAGCGTTAACCTGGGGGGCTATGGCTACACCTTC.

V usage is TRBV24-1 and J usage is TRBJ2-3; a weak D match, TRBD2 (6 bases). Germline CDR1 KGHDR, CDR2 SFDVKD. V lost 1 base and J 0 bases, leaving 10 bases between the germline ends. This CDR3 region has 16 residues. CDR3 protein: CATSDFTSRSTDTQYF. The CDR3 bases are TGTGCCACCAGTGATTTTACTAGCCGGAGCACAGATACGCAGTATTTT.

This chain joins TRBV4-1 and TRBJ2-1; 9 bases are shared with TRBD2. Germline lookup yields CDR1 MGHRA and CDR2 YSYEKL. V was pared by 4 bases and J by 7 bases, with 5 bases of the junction left unmatched. The CDR3 runs 14 residues. DNA of the CDR3: TGCGCCAGCAGCCTTAGCGGGAGCGCAAATGAGCAGTTCTTC. It is translated as CASSLSGSANEQFF.

CDR3 sequence: CASSGGSSTDTQYF. The CDR3, as DNA: TGTGCCAGCAGTGGGGGCAGTAGCACAGATACGCAGTATTTT. This chain links TRBV2 with TRBJ2-3; perhaps TRBD1 as D (5 bases). V lost 4 bases and J 0 bases, leaving 8 bases between the germline ends. The germline V gene encodes CDR1 SNHLY and CDR2 FYNNEI. The CDR3 has 14 residues.